This TCR beta chain comes out of a study of patients and donors after allogeneic stem cell transplantation. This clonotype has just a few counts. TCRdb independently ran MiXCR on the RT-PCR reads; one entry per CDR3 protein. The table includes about 410,000 distinct CDR3 sequences, 16% detected once. Trimming left V 5 bases short and J 1 base short, with 14 bases between. Germline V gene data show CDR1 as SEHNR and CDR2 as FQNEAQ (reference sequence). This CDR3 is 15 amino acids long. This TCR was recovered from a human donor who was either an allogeneic HSCT recipient or a stem cell or donor lymphocyte infusion donor (not recorded which). It is not recorded whose cells these are; they may come from a transplant donor. Sequences were obtained from blood, either unsorted or a sorted T cell fraction (not recorded which). The chain uses TRBV7-9 and TRBJ1-2, with D maybe TRBD1 (5 bases). DNA for the CDR3: TGTGCCAGCAGCCGACGGGGGACTAATAACTATGGCTACACCTTC. It encodes CASSRRGTNNYGYTF.